The 11 T cell receptor beta chains given below trace back to one sample, sequenced in a study of cytomegalovirus exposure and HLA in healthy donors (TCRdb year 2017). Library construction relied on the immunoSEQ multiplex PCR assay. A mixture of 60 forward primers for TCR Vbeta segments and 13 reverse primers for TCR Jbeta segments was used in the multiplex PCR. Drawn from immuneACCESS, this table holds only the in-frame rearrangements with V and J called that TCRdb kept. Clones are partly lost; checked studies trace under half to an unresolved V gene and leave the rest unexplained. The table for this sample lists about 160,000 clones; 70% to 80% of them were counted only once. The ten largest clones add up to roughly 10% of the sample. Input material: PBMCs. The receptors stem from a man aged 18 to 30 in good health and CMV-seropositive.

The chain employs TRBV12-5 and TRBJ1-5; D gene ambiguous. The V and J ends lost 1 base and 3 bases respectively, with 4 bases between them. There are 13 residues in the CDR3. Germline V lookup: CDR1 LGHNT, CDR2 FRNRAP. The CDR3 DNA sequence: TGTGCTAGTGGTTTGGAACTCAATCAGCCCCAGCATTTT. Its translation: CASGLELNQPQHF. The complete variable domain, with remaining parts taken from reference TRBV12-5 and TRBJ1-5, reads DARVTQTPRHKVTEMGQEVTMRCQPILGHNTVFWYRQTMMQGLELLAYFRNRAPLDDSGMPKDRFSAEMPDATLATLKIQPSEPRDSAVYFCASGLELNQPQHFGDGTRLSIL.

The chain is built from TRBV25-1 and TRBJ1-5; 7 bases align to TRBD1. CDR1 is MGHDK, CDR2 SYGVNS, per germline. The CDR3 extends over 15 amino acids. With 8 bases clipped from V and 3 bases from J, the junction kept 10 bases outside the gene matches. CDR3 nucleotide sequence: TGTGCCAGCCCATTCTCAGGGGGGAACAATCAGCCCCAGCATTTT. Residues: CASPFSGGNNQPQHF.

For the CDR3, the DNA is TGTGCCAGCAGCCAAGGACAGGGGCACTATGGCTACACCTTC. Its protein product is CASSQGQGHYGYTF. The genes are TRBV4-2 and TRBJ1-2, with 8 bases that match TRBD1. This CDR3 comprises 14 residues. The trim removed 1 base at V and 3 bases at J, leaving 1 base unmatched. Germline CDR1 LGHNA, CDR2 YNFKEQ.

This sequence joins TRBV18 and TRBJ1-1; 7 bases are a match to TRBD1. Trimming cost V 4 bases and J 5 bases; bases outside gene matches: 10. Germline V gene lookup returns CDR1 KGHSH and CDR2 LQKENI. The CDR3 consists of 15 residues. The CDR3 coding sequence is TGTGCCAGCTCACTGACAGGGAGAGAGGGGACTGAAGCTTTCTTT. Protein product: CASSLTGREGTEAFF. The entire variable domain, with the rest obtained from reference TRBV18 and TRBJ1-1, is as follows: NAGVMQNPRHLVRRRGQEARLRCSPMKGHSHVYWYRQLPEEGLKFMVYLQKENIIDESGMPKERFSAEFPKEGPSILRIQQVVRGDSAAYFCASSLTGREGTEAFFGQGTRLTVV.

V gene TRBV19 combines with J gene TRBJ1-5; perhaps TRBD1 as D (5 bases). The CDR3 is made up of 15 amino acids. The germline gives CDR1 LNHDA, CDR2 SQIVND (reference sequence). Trimming cost V 9 bases and J 0 bases, with 15 bases left between them. CDR3 protein: CASRDSRNSNQPQHF. CDR3 DNA sequence: TGTGCCAGCCGGGACTCACGGAATAGCAATCAGCCCCAGCATTTT. Using reference TRBV19 and TRBJ1-5 for the parts outside the CDR3, the full variable domain is DGGITQSPKYLFRKEGQNVTLSCEQNLNHDAMYWYRQDPGQGLRLIYYSQIVNDFQKGDIAEGYSVSREKKESFPLTVTSAQKNPTAFYLCASRDSRNSNQPQHFGDGTRLSIL.

The gene calls are TRBV19 and TRBJ1-2; TRBD1 aligns across 9 bases. The J segment lost 8 bases and the V segment lost 9 bases, leaving 10 bases of the junction unmatched. Germline V gene sequence: CDR1 LNHDA, CDR2 SQIVND (reference sequence). The CDR3 extends over 13 amino acids. The CDR3 region has the DNA TGTGCCAGCAGCACAGGGGGCACACGGGGCTACACCTTC. Amino acids: CASSTGGTRGYTF.

The V gene is TRBV4-2, the J gene TRBJ1-2; 10 bases are shared with TRBD1. After removal of 0 bases from V and 6 bases from J, the junction contained 13 bases not matched to a gene. CDR3 length: 18 amino acids. In germline, CDR1 is LGHNA, CDR2 YNFKEQ. CDR3 protein: CASSQDRLGQGLSNGYTF. For the CDR3, the DNA is TGTGCCAGCAGCCAAGATCGGTTGGGACAGGGGTTATCGAATGGCTACACCTTC.

The chain has TRBV5-4 and TRBJ1-6, with TRBD1 matching 7 bases. This CDR3 spans 15 amino acids. After removal of 5 bases from V and 6 bases from J, the junction contained 8 bases not matched to a gene. Per germline, CDR1 SGHNT and CDR2 YYREEE (reference sequence). Here the CDR3 reads CASSKDRILNSPLHF. The CDR3, as DNA: TGTGCCAGCAGTAAGGACAGGATACTTAATTCACCCCTCCACTTT.

The chain couples TRBV7-6 to TRBJ2-7, with 7 bases identical to TRBD2. Germline V gives CDR1 SGHVS, CDR2 FNYEAQ. CDR3 length: 14 amino acids. Trimming took 5 bases from V and 3 from J; bases not matched to a gene: 7. The DNA for the CDR3 is TGTGCCAGCAGCCCTAACCGGGACTACTACGAGCAGTACTTC. It specifies CASSPNRDYYEQYF.

The rearrangement links TRBV14 to TRBJ2-1; D unresolved. This CDR3 spans 14 amino acids. The ends were cut back, 0 bases at V and 13 bases at J, with 16 bases in the middle. Germline-derived CDR1 and CDR2 are SGHDN and FVKESK. CDR3 coding DNA: TGTGCCAGCAGCCAAGATTTTGGTACAGCCTCCCAGTTCTTC. Its protein product is CASSQDFGTASQFF.

In its sample, this clone was seen a few times. The V call is TRBV9, the J call TRBJ2-3, with D perhaps matching TRBD1 (5 bases). V lost 4 bases to trimming and J lost 0 bases, with 12 bases between them. In germline, CDR1 is SGDLS, CDR2 YYNGEE. The CDR3 is 15 residues long. CDR3 sequence reads: CASSLQQGSTDTQYF. As DNA, the CDR3 is TGTGCCAGCAGCCTCCAGCAGGGCAGCACAGATACGCAGTATTTT.